One T cell receptor beta chain is described in this entry. The data derive from a study of blood T cell repertoires in COVID-19. Looking at the study overall: The United States, Italy and Spain provided the acute and convalescent COVID-19 samples. From T cells, B-cell-depleted T cells, or PBMCs came the material, which was cDNA or gDNA.

The authors' processing: Cell counts per sample came from amplifying reference gene primers. Libraries were prepared by immunoSEQ multiplex PCR; TCRdb keeps only in-frame clonotypes and omits some of them. V and J calls plus clone size are reproduced from that table; the DNA served to infer D and trimming. The table lists more than 55,000 clones, about 80% of them singletons. The CDR3 totals 12 residues. V lost 1 base and J lost 4, with 4 bases in between. CDR1 and CDR2 (germline): SGHAT, FQNNGV. The genes are TRBV11-2 and TRBJ1-1; D is ambiguous. The source of this sequence is an elderly man with active or convalescent COVID-19. The source material was peripheral blood. CDR3 loop: CASSLVATEAFF. The CDR3 DNA follows: TGTGCCAGCAGCTTAGTAGCCACTGAAGCTTTCTTT.